The clone carrying this TCR beta chain has a count of ten or more. CDR1 and CDR2 from the germline V gene are MDHEN and SYDVKM. There are 13 residues in the CDR3. V was shortened by 8 bases and J by 3 bases, with 12 bases between the two germline ends. The data are from a study of T cells in Graves' hyperthyroidism and ophthalmopathy. RNA transcripts served as the template for amplifying TCR beta CDR3 regions. Primed by the HTBI set, a first-round RT-PCR was run on the TCR CDR3. TCRdb reprocessed the multiplex PCR reads with MiXCR, giving one entry per CDR3 protein. Of 550,000 to 800,000 distinct CDR3 sequences in the sample, about 15% are singletons; the top ten hold around 7.7%.

This sequence originates from a man in his late teens or twenties with Graves' hyperthyroidism. Source material: blood. The chain uses TRBV28 and TRBJ2-3, with a weak D call TRBD1 (6 bases). The CDR3, as DNA: TGTGCCAGCGAGGGGGATATGACAGATACGCAGTATTTT. Amino acid sequence: CASEGDMTDTQYF.